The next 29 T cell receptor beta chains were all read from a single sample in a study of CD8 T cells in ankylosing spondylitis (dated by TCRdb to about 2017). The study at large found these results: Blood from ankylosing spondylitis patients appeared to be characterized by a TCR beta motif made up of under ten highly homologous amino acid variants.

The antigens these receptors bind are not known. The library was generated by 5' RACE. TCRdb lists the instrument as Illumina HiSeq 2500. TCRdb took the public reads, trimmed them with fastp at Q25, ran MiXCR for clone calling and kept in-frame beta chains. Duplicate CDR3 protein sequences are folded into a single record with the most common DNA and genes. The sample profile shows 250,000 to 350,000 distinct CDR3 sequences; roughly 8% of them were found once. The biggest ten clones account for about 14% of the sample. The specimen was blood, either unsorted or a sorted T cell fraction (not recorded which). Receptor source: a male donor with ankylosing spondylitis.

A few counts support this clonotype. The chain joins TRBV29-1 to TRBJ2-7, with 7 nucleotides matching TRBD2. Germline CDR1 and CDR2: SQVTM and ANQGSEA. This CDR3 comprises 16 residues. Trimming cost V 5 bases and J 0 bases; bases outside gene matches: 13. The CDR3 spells CSVSPPSGVSSYEQYF. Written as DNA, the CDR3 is TGCAGCGTTAGCCCCCCGAGCGGGGTGAGCTCCTACGAGCAGTACTTC.

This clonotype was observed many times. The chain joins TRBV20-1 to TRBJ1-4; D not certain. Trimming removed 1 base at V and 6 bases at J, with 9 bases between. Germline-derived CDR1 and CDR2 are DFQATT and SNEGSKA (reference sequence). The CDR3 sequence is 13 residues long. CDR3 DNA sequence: TGCAGTGCTAGAGGCGGGTATGATGAAAAACTGTTTTTT. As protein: CSARGGYDEKLFF.

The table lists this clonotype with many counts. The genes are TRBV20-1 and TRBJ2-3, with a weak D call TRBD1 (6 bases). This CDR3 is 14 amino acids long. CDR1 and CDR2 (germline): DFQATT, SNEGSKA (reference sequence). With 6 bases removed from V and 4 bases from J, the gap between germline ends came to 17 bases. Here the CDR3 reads CSAGGAHGPDTQYF. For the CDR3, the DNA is TGCAGTGCAGGGGGAGCCCATGGGCCAGATACGCAGTATTTT.

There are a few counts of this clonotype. CDR3 sequence reads: CSVCISGSYEQYF. The CDR3 nucleotides are TGCAGCGTTTGTATTAGCGGGAGCTACGAGCAGTACTTC. This chain connects TRBV29-1 to TRBJ2-7; TRBD2 aligns across 9 bases. Germline V gene sequence: CDR1 SQVTM, CDR2 ANQGSEA. The CDR3 consists of 13 residues. J gave up 3 bases and V 5 bases, and 5 bases lay outside the gene matches.

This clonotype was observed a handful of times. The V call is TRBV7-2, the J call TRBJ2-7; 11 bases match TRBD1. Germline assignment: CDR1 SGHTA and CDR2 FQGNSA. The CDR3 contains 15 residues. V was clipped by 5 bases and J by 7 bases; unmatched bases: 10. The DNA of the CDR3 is TGTGCCAGCAGCGAAATCCGGGACAGGGGGGCAGAGCAGTACTTC. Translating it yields CASSEIRDRGAEQYF.

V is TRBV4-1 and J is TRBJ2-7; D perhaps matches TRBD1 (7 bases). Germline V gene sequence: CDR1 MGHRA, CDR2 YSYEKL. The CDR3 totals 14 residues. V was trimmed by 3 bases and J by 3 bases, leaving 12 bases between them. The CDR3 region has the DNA TGCGCCAGCAGCCAGAGACAGGGAGGCTACGAGCAGTACTTC. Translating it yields CASSQRQGGYEQYF.

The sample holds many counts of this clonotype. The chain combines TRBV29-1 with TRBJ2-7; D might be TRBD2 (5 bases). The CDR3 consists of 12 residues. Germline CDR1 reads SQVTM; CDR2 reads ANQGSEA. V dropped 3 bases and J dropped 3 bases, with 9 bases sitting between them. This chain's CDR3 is CSVDGGRYEQYF. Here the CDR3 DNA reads TGCAGCGTTGACGGCGGGCGCTACGAGCAGTACTTC.

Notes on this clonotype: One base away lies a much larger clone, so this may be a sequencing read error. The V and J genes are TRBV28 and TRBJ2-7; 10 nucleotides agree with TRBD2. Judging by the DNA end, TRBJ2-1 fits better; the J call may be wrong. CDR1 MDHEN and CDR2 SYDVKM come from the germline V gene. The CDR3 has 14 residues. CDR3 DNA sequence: TGTGCCAGCAGTCCTAGCGGGAGCACGTACGAGCAGTTCTTC. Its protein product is CASSPSGSTYEQFF.

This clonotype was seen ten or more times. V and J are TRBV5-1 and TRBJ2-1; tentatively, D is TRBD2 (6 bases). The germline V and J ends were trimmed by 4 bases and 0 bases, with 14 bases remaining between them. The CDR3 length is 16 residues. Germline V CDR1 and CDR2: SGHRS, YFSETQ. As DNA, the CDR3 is TGCGCCAGCAGCCTCCTTAGCGGAATCTCCTACAATGAGCAGTTCTTC. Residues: CASSLLSGISYNEQFF. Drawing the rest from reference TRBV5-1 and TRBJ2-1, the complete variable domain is KAGVTQTPRYLIKTRGQQVTLSCSPISGHRSVSWYQQTPGQGLQFLFEYFSETQRNKGNFPGRFSGRQFSNSRSEMNVSTLELGDSALYLCASSLLSGISYNEQFFGPGTRLTVL.

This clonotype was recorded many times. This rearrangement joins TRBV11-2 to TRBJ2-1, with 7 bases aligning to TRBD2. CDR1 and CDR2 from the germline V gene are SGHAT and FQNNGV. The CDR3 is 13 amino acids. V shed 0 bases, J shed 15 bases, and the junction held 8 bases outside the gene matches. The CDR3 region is CASSLDPSGFWFF. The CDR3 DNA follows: TGTGCCAGCAGCTTAGATCCTAGCGGTTTTTGGTTCTTC. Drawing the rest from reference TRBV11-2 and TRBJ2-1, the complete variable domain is EAGVAQSPRYKIIEKRQSVAFWCNPISGHATLYWYQQILGQGPKLLIQFQNNGVVDDSQLPKDRFSAERLKGVDSTLKIQPAKLEDSAVYLCASSLDPSGFWFFGPGTRLTVL.

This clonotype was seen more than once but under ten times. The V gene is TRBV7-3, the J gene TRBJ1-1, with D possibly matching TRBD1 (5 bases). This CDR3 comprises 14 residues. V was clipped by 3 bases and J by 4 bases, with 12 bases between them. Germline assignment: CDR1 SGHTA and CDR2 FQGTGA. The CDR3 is CASSFLSGGTEAFF. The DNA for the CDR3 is TGTGCCAGCAGCTTCTTAAGCGGGGGCACTGAAGCTTTCTTT.

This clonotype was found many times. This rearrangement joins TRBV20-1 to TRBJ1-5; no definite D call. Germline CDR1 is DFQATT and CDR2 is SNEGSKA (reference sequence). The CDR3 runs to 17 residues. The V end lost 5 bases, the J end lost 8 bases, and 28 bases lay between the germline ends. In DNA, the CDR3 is TGCAGTGCTGAGGTGGGCGATCCTGGGGTTTCTGCGGAGCCCCAGCATTTT. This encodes CSAEVGDPGVSAEPQHF.

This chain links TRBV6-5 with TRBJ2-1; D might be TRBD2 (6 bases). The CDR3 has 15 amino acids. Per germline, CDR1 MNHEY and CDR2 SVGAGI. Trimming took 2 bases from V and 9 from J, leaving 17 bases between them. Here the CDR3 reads CASSYGWGEVIEQFF. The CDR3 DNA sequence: TGTGCCAGCAGTTACGGTTGGGGGGAGGTAATTGAGCAGTTCTTC.

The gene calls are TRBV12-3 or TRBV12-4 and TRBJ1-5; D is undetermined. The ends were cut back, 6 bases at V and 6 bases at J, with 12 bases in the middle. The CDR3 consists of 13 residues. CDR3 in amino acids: CASRETGSQPQHF. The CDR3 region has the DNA TGTGCCAGCAGGGAAACGGGTAGTCAGCCCCAGCATTTT.

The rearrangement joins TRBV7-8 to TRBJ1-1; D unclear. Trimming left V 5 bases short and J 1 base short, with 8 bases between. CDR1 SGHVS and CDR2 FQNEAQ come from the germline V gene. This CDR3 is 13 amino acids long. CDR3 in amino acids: CASSGQKNTEAFF. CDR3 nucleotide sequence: TGTGCCAGCAGCGGTCAGAAGAACACTGAAGCTTTCTTT.

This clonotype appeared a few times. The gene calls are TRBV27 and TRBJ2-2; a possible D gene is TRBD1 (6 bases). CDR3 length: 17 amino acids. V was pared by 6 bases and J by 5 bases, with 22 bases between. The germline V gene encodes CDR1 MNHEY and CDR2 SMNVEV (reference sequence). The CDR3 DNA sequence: TGTGCCAGCAGCCCTCGGTTTTTAGGGACAAGAACCGGGGAGCTGTTTTTT. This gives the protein CASSPRFLGTRTGELFF.

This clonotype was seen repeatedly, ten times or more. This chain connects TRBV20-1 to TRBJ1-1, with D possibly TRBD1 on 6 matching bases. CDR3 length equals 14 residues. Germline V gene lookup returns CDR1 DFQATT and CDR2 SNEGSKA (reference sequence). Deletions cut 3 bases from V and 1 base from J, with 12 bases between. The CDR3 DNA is TGCAGTGCTAGGCCCTGGGGGGCGAACACTGAAGCTTTCTTT. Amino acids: CSARPWGANTEAFF.

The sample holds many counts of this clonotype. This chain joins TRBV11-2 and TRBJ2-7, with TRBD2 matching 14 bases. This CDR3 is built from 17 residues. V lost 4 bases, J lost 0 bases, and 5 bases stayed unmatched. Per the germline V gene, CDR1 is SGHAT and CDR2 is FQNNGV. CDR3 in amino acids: CASSSGTSGSSSYEQYF. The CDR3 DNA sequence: TGTGCCAGCAGCTCGGGGACTAGCGGGAGCTCCTCCTACGAGCAGTACTTC.

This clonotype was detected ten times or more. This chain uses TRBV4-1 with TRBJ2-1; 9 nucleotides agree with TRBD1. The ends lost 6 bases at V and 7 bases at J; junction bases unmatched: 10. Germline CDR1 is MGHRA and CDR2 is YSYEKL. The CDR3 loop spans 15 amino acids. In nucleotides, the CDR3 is TGCGCCAGCAGTCAAACAGGGGGCCGCCGGAATGAGCAGTTCTTC. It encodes CASSQTGGRRNEQFF.

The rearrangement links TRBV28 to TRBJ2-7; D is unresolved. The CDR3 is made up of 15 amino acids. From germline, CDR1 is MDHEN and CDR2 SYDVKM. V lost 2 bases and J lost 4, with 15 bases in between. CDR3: CASSLSLGFGYEQYF. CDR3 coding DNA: TGTGCCAGCAGTTTAAGTTTGGGTTTCGGATACGAGCAGTACTTC.

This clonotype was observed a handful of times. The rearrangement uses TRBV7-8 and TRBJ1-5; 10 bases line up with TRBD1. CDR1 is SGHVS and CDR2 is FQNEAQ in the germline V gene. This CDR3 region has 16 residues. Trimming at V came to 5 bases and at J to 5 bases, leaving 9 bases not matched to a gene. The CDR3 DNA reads TGTGCCAGCAGCCCAGCTGGACAGGGGGTGGATCAGCCCCAGCATTTT. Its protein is CASSPAGQGVDQPQHF. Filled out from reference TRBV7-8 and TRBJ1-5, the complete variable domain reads GAGVSQSPRYKVAKRGQDVALRCDPISGHVSLFWYQQALGQGPEFLTYFQNEAQLDKSGLPSDRFFAERPEGSVSTLKIQRTQQEDSAVYLCASSPAGQGVDQPQHFGDGTRLSIL.

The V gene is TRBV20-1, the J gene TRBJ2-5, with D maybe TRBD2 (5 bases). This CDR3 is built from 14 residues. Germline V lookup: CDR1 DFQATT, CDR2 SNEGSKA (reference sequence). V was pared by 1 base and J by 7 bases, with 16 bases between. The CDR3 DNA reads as TGCAGTGCTAGAGCAATGGAGGCCCATGGGACCCAGTACTTC. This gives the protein CSARAMEAHGTQYF.

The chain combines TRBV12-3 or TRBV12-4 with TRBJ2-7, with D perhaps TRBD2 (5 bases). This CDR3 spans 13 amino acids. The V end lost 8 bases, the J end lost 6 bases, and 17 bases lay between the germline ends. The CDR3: CASRLQGPGEQYF. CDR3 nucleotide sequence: TGTGCCAGCCGACTACAAGGACCCGGCGAGCAGTACTTC.

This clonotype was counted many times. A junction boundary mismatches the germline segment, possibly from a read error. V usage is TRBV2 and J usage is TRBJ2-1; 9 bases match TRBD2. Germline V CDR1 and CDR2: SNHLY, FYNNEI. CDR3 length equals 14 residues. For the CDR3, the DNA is TGCCAAACGGGGCGGGAGGGGGGATACAATGAGCAGTTCTTC. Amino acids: CQTGREGGYNEQFF.

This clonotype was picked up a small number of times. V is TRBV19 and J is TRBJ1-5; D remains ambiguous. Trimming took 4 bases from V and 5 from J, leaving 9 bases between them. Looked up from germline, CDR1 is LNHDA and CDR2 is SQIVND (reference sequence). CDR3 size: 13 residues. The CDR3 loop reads CASSTGSYQPQHF. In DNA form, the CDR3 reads TGTGCCAGTAGTACGGGGAGTTATCAGCCCCAGCATTTT.

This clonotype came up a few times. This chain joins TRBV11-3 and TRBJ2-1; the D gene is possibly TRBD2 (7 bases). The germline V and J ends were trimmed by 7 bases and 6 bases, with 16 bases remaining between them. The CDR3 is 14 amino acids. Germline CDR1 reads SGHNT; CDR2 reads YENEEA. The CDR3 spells CASIRARGANEQFF. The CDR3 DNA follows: TGTGCCAGCATTAGGGCCCGGGGGGCCAATGAGCAGTTCTTC. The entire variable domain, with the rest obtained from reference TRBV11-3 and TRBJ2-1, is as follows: EAGVVQSPRYKIIEKKQPVAFWCNPISGHNTLYWYLQNLGQGPELLIRYENEEAVDDSQLPKDRFSAERLKGVDSTLKIQPAELGDSAVYLCASIRARGANEQFFGPGTRLTVL.

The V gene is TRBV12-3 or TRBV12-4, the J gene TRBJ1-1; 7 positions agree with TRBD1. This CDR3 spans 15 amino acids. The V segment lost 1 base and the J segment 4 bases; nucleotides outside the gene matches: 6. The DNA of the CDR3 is TGTGCCAGCAGTTTAGGCCAGACAGGGATCACTGAAGCTTTCTTT. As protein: CASSLGQTGITEAFF.

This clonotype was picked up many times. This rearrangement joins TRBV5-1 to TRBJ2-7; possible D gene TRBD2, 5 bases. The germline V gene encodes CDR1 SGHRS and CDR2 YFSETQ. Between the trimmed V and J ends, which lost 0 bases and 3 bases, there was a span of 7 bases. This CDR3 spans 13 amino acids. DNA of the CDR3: TGCGCCAGCAGCTTGGCCGAGGGCTACGAGCAGTACTTC. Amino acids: CASSLAEGYEQYF.

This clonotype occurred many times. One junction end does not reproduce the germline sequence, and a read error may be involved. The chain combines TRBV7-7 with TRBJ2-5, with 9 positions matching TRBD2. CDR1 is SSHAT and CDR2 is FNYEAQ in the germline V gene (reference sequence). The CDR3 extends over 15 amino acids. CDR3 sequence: CASSSAGGGSETQYF. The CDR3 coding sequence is TGTGCTAGCAGTTCGGCGGGGGGGGGCTCGGAGACCCAGTACTTC. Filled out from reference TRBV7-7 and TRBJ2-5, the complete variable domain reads GAGVSQSPRYKVTKRGQDVTLRCDPISSHATLYWYQQALGQGPEFLTYFNYEAQPDKSGLPSDRFSAERPEGSISTLTIQRTEQRDSAMYRCASSSAGGGSETQYFGPGTRLLVL.